This T cell receptor beta chain was identified during a study of CD8+CD57+ T cells in acquired aplastic anemia. Turning to the study itself: The average for DNA from sorted CD4+ and CD8+ cells was 3.2 ug.

With respect to this clonotype: What it binds is unknown.

Trimming stripped 8 bases from V and 4 bases from J, with 20 bases between. Germline-derived CDR1 and CDR2 are SNHLY and FYNNEI. The CDR3 contains 15 residues. Broader study findings: Both patients and controls carried the same twenty-nine CD8+ CDR3 sequences.

CD8+CD57+ cell expansion, shown by flow cytometry, had occurred in the patients selected for sequencing. Genomic DNA acted as the template from which TCR beta VDJ combination and CDR3 sequence profiling were carried out. TCRdb called the reads again in MiXCR, with one record for every CDR3 protein. This table holds fewer than 200,000 distinct CDR3 sequences, less than 60% found once. The chain is built from TRBV2 and TRBJ1-2; D gene uncertain. The receptor's source is a human donor with aplastic anemia. Sample: sorted CD4+, CD8+, or CD8+CD57+ T cells (not recorded which) from PBMCs. CDR3 sequence: CASAIPDFPSYGYTF. The DNA of the CDR3 is TGTGCCAGCGCCATCCCGGACTTCCCCTCCTATGGCTACACCTTC.